Following are 14 T cell receptor beta chains from one sample sequenced in a study of T cell responses to AZD1222 COVID-19 vaccine. Measured with immunoSEQ multiplex PCR; TCRdb has only the in-frame clones, and not every one. This table has 100,000 to 150,000 clones, about 89% appearing once. This specimen was peripheral blood, taken on day 0 of AZD1222 vaccination. The receptors shown here come from an adult in good health.

The V and J genes are TRBV11-2 and TRBJ1-1; D is undetermined. The CDR3 length is 15 residues. Germline loops: CDR1 SGHAT, CDR2 FQNNGV. Between the trimmed V and J ends, which lost 0 bases and 5 bases, there was a span of 13 bases. CDR3 residues: CASSLDAAGRTEAFF. CDR3 in DNA: TGTGCCAGCAGCTTAGATGCGGCAGGAAGGACTGAAGCTTTCTTT.

V usage is TRBV6-4 and J usage is TRBJ1-3; 7 bases align to TRBD1. CDR1 and CDR2 from the germline V gene are MRHNA and SNTAGT. This CDR3 region has 16 residues. V shed 6 bases and J 0 bases; nucleotides not matched to a gene: 8. The CDR3 reads CASRKTGKYSGNTIYF. In DNA, the CDR3 is TGTGCCAGCAGAAAGACAGGGAAATACTCTGGAAACACCATATATTTT.

This rearrangement joins TRBV5-1 to TRBJ2-5; no firm D call. With 0 bases removed from V and 3 bases from J, the gap between germline ends came to 3 bases. From germline, CDR1 is SGHRS and CDR2 YFSETQ. The CDR3 consists of 12 residues. CDR3 amino acids: CASSLGEETQYF. Written as DNA, the CDR3 is TGCGCCAGCAGCTTGGGGGAAGAGACCCAGTACTTC.

This clone was counted once. The J gene is TRBJ1-2, the V gene TRBV12-3 or TRBV12-4, with D unresolved. Trimming removed 6 bases from V and 8 bases from J, with 10 bases in between. This CDR3 spans 11 amino acids. The CDR3 bases are TGTGCCAGCAGCGGGCTAGAAGGCTACACCTTC. This sequence encodes CASSGLEGYTF.

The chain links TRBV7-9 to TRBJ1-5, with unresolved D. The CDR3 loop spans 15 amino acids. From germline, CDR1 is SEHNR and CDR2 FQNEAQ (reference sequence). V was cut by 1 base and J by 3 bases, with 10 bases left in between. In DNA form, the CDR3 reads TGTGCCAGCAGCTTAGGGACGGCGATCAATCAGCCCCAGCATTTT. This translates into CASSLGTAINQPQHF.

V and J are TRBV4-1 and TRBJ2-2; D call uncertain. The CDR3 extends over 12 amino acids. Trimming removed 0 bases at V and 7 bases at J, with 3 bases between. Germline V gene lookup returns CDR1 MGHRA and CDR2 YSYEKL. Written as DNA, the CDR3 is TGCGCCAGCAGCCAAGATATCGGGGAGCTGTTTTTT. Translating gives CASSQDIGELFF.

The rearrangement uses TRBV12-3 or TRBV12-4 and TRBJ2-4; D uncertain. The V end was cut by 2 bases, the J end by 0 bases, with 2 bases between. The CDR3 is 13 amino acids. This chain's CDR3 is CASSLLAKNIQYF. CDR3 coding DNA: TGTGCCAGCAGTTTACTAGCCAAAAACATTCAGTACTTC.

The chain carries TRBV27 and TRBJ1-6; perhaps TRBD1 as D (6 bases). Germline lookup yields CDR1 MNHEY and CDR2 SMNVEV (reference sequence). Trimming cost V 7 bases and J 4 bases, with 17 bases left between them. CDR3 size: 16 residues. CDR3 loop: CASTLNRDRYNSPLHF. Written as DNA, the CDR3 is TGTGCCAGCACCCTTAACAGGGACCGGTATAATTCACCCCTCCACTTT.

V and J are TRBV14 and TRBJ2-7; D might be TRBD2 (6 bases). This CDR3 contains 13 residues. Germline V CDR1 and CDR2: SGHDN, FVKESK. V lost 1 base, J lost 6 bases, and 10 bases lay in between. The CDR3: CASSQGGGGEQYF. The CDR3 nucleotides read TGTGCCAGCAGCCAAGGGGGAGGAGGCGAGCAGTACTTC.

The rearrangement uses TRBV5-1 and TRBJ1-1; D is unresolved. V dropped 4 bases and J dropped 1 base, with 11 bases sitting between them. Germline V gene lookup returns CDR1 SGHRS and CDR2 YFSETQ. There are 14 residues in the CDR3. Here the CDR3 DNA reads TGCGCCAGCAGCCTAGGGTGGCGGAACACTGAAGCTTTCTTT. It codes for CASSLGWRNTEAFF.

This chain joins TRBV29-1 and TRBJ1-1, with D uncertain. This CDR3 has 11 residues. Germline V lookup: CDR1 SQVTM, CDR2 ANQGSEA. V was pared by 4 bases and J by 11 bases, with 14 bases between. CDR3 in amino acids: CSVVKGNSAFF. DNA for the CDR3: TGCAGCGTTGTAAAAGGGAACAGTGCTTTCTTT.

As to this clone: The identical CDR3 is also encoded by other nucleotide sequences in the sample. J is TRBJ1-5 and V is TRBV7-9; no firm D call. V was pared by 0 bases and J by 5 bases, with 5 bases between. CDR1 and CDR2 (germline): SEHNR, FQNEAQ (reference sequence). This CDR3 region has 13 residues. The CDR3 spells CASSLAGDQPQHF. The CDR3 region has the DNA TGTGCCAGCAGCTTAGCCGGGGATCAGCCCCAGCATTTT.

The V gene is TRBV5-1, the J gene TRBJ2-1, with 12 nucleotides matching TRBD2. The CDR3 totals 15 residues. Trimming cost V 1 base and J 4 bases; bases outside gene matches: 0. CDR1 SGHRS and CDR2 YFSETQ come from the germline V gene. CDR3: CASSLTSGGYNEQFF. CDR3 DNA sequence: TGCGCCAGCAGCTTGACTAGCGGGGGGTACAATGAGCAGTTCTTC.

The V gene is TRBV7-9, the J gene TRBJ2-3; 7 bases are a match to TRBD1. This CDR3 region has 14 residues. Germline CDR1 is SEHNR and CDR2 is FQNEAQ (reference sequence). The ends lost 6 bases at V and 4 bases at J; junction bases unmatched: 7. The CDR3 sequence: CASRPGTVADTQYF. CDR3 DNA: TGTGCCAGCAGGCCCGGGACAGTTGCAGATACGCAGTATTTT.